This T cell receptor gamma chain was documented in a study of Vδ1+ human thymocytes. Extracted RNA was reverse transcribed into cDNA. CDR3 amplicons came from multiplex PCR with pooled V-gene forward and constant-region reverse primers. TCRdb fed the multiplex PCR reads into CATT to redo clone calling. This sample yields thousands of gamma-chain clones, of which 42% are seen a single time; roughly 1.9% belongs to the top ten. This CDR3 spans 12 amino acids. With 1 base clipped from V and 9 bases from J, the junction kept 6 bases outside the gene matches. Germline V gene lookup returns CDR1 VTNTFY and CDR2 YDVSTARD (reference sequence). General study results and limits: Highly polyclonal TRG and TRD repertoires with Gaussian CDR3 length distributions appeared in thymus.

A word on this clone: Its antigen is unknown.

This clonotype was sampled from a boy less than two years old who had congenital heart surgery. V gene TRGV3 combines with J gene TRGJ1 or TRGJ2. Specimen: Vdelta1+ gamma-delta thymocytes from the thymus. Regarding subset: FACS-sorted CD3+ TCRalphabeta- TCRVdelta1+ TCRVdelta2- thymocytes. In nucleotides, the CDR3 is TGTGCCACCTGGGACAGATCGGGTAAGAAACTCTTT. Translating it yields CATWDRSGKKLF.